The 9 T cell receptor beta chains given below trace back to one sample, sequenced in a study of T-cell reconstitution after alpha-beta-depleted transplantation in children. As it was prepared, the TCRbeta library received unique molecular identifiers. MiXCR, run by TCRdb on the PCR reads, gives a single entry per CDR3 protein. Of about 980,000 distinct CDR3 sequences listed, roughly 29% are singletons. Sample: PBMCs, mostly from graft donor cells, taken 360 days after TCRalphabeta/CD19-depleted stem cell transplant. All receptors come from a boy under two years old who had a stem cell transplant for SCID, so the T cells may come from the graft donor.

Worth noting for this clonotype: Compared with germline, one end of the junction differs, possibly owing to a read error. V and J are TRBV3-1 and TRBJ2-7, with TRBD2 identical over 9 bases. Per germline, CDR1 LGHDT and CDR2 YNNKEL (reference sequence). CDR3 length equals 16 residues. CDR3 loop: CASSQGPGLASHEQYF. The DNA for the CDR3 is TGTGCCAGCAGCCAGGGACCGGGACTAGCCTCCCACGAGCAGTACTTC.

This chain uses TRBV6-5 with TRBJ1-1, with D possibly being TRBD1 (5 bases). Germline CDR1 reads MNHEY; CDR2 reads SVGAGI. The CDR3 runs to 16 residues. V was cut by 2 bases and J by 2 bases, with 15 bases left in between. Here the CDR3 reads CASSYPVGGDNTEAFF. The CDR3 DNA is TGTGCCAGCAGTTACCCAGTGGGAGGGGACAACACTGAAGCTTTCTTT.

This clonotype was detected only once. The V call is TRBV7-2, the J call TRBJ2-5; 8 bases line up with TRBD1. The CDR3 is 15 residues long. V trimming: 2 bases; J trimming: 7 bases; junction bases outside the gene matches: 9. Looked up from germline, CDR1 is SGHTA and CDR2 is FQGNSA. CDR3 sequence reads: CASSLPGQARTTQYF. CDR3 sequence (DNA): TGTGCCAGCAGCTTACCGGGACAGGCTCGGACGACCCAGTACTTC.

This clonotype was counted only a few times. This rearrangement joins TRBV7-2 to TRBJ2-1; TRBD2 aligns across 8 bases. The CDR3 is made up of 16 amino acids. Germline V CDR1 and CDR2: SGHTA, FQGNSA. The V and J ends lost 5 bases and 4 bases, in that order; junction bases with no gene match: 10. CDR3 DNA: TGTGCCAGCAGCAAAGGCGGCGGGGGGCGATACAATGAGCAGTTCTTC. Encoded protein: CASSKGGGGRYNEQFF.

The sample holds a few counts of this clonotype. The rearrangement uses TRBV5-4 and TRBJ2-7; 8 bases align to TRBD1. Trimming cost V 3 bases and J 5 bases; bases outside gene matches: 4. CDR1 is SGHNT and CDR2 is YYREEE in the germline V gene (reference sequence). The CDR3 spans 13 residues. CDR3 amino acids: CASSSTGVDEQYF. Here the CDR3 DNA reads TGTGCCAGCAGCTCGACAGGGGTCGACGAGCAGTACTTC.

This clonotype was seen only a few times. The rearrangement uses TRBV20-1 and TRBJ2-3, with D perhaps being TRBD1 or TRBD2 (5 bases each). This CDR3 spans 15 amino acids. CDR1 is DFQATT, CDR2 SNEGSKA, per germline (reference sequence). V lost 0 bases, J lost 4 bases, and 14 bases lay in between. CDR3 protein: CSARDQGTSPDTQYF. CDR3 coding DNA: TGCAGTGCTAGAGATCAAGGGACCAGCCCAGATACGCAGTATTTT.

The chain links TRBV6-1 to TRBJ2-1; D not certain. Germline loops: CDR1 MNHNS, CDR2 SASEGT. The V and J ends lost 6 bases and 0 bases respectively, with 15 bases between them. This CDR3 comprises 16 residues. CDR3 amino acids: CASRFTATSSYNEQFF. CDR3 nucleotide sequence: TGTGCCAGCAGATTCACAGCCACGAGCTCCTACAATGAGCAGTTCTTC.

This chain connects TRBV30 to TRBJ2-3; a weak D match, TRBD2 (6 bases). V gave up 5 bases and J gave up 5 bases, with 11 bases separating them. Germline V gene data show CDR1 as GTSNPN and CDR2 as SVGIG (reference sequence). There are 12 residues in the CDR3. CDR3 loop: CAWAGSGDTQYF. CDR3 bases: TGTGCCTGGGCGGGGTCCGGAGATACGCAGTATTTT.

V usage is TRBV6-5 and J usage is TRBJ2-5; 8 bases are a match to TRBD1. The germline CDR1 and CDR2 sequences are MNHEY and SVGAGI. The CDR3 sequence is 17 residues long. The ends lost 0 bases at V and 2 bases at J; junction bases unmatched: 8. The CDR3 region is CASSYSHRGSGQETQYF. Written as DNA, the CDR3 is TGTGCCAGCAGTTACTCGCACAGGGGGTCGGGGCAAGAGACCCAGTACTTC.